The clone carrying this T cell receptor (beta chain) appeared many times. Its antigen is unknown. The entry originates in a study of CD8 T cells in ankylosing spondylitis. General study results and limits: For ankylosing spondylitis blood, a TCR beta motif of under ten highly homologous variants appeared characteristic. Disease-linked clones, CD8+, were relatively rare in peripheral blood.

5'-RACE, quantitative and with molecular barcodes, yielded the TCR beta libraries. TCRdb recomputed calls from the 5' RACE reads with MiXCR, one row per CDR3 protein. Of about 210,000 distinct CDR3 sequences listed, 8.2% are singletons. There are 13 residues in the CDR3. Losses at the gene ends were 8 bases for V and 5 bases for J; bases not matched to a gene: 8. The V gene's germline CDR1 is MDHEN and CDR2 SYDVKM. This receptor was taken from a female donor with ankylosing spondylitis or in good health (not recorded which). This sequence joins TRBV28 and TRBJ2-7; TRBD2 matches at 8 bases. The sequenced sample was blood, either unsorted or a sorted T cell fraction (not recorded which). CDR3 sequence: CASRTGGVNEQYF. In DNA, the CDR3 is TGTGCCAGCCGGACCGGGGGGGTTAACGAGCAGTACTTC.